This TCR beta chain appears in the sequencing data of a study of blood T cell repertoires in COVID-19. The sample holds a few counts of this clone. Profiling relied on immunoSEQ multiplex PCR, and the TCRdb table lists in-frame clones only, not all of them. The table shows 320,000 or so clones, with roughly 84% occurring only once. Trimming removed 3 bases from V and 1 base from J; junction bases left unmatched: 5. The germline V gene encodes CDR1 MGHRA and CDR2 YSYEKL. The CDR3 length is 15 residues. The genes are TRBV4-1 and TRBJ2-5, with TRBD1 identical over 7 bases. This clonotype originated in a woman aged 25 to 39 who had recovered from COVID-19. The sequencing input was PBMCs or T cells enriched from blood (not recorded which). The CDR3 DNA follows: TGCGCCAGCAGCCAGGGATCAGGGGGCCAAGAGACCCAGTACTTC. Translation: CASSQGSGGQETQYF.